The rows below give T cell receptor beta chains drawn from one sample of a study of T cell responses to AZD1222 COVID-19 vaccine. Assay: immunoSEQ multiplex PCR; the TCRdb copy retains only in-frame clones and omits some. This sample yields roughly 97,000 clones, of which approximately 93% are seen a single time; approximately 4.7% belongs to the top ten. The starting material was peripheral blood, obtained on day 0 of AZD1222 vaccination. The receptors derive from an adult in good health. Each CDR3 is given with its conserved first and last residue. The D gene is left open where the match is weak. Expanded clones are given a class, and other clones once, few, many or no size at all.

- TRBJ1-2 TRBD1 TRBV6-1 TGTGCCAGCAGTGAAGAGACAGGGGCCGCTCTTGGCTACACCTTC CASSEETGAALGYTF
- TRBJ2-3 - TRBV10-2 TGCGCCAGCAGCGTTAATCGGGGGGCAAGAGATACGCAGTATTTT CASSVNRGARDTQYF
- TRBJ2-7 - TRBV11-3 TGTGCCAGCAGCTTTGGAGGGAGGAGCTCCTACGAGCAGTACTTC CASSFGGRSSYEQYF
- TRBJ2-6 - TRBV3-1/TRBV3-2 TGTGCCAGCAGCCGCGGACAGATAATCTCTGGGGCCAACGTCCTGACTTTC CASSRGQIISGANVLTF
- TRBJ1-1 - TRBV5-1 TGCGCCAGCAGGCTTCAATCGAACACTGAAGCTTTCTTT CASRLQSNTEAFF
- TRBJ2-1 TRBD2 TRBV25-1 TGTGCCAGCAGTGATCACGGGACTAGCGGGAATGAGCAGTTCTTC CASSDHGTSGNEQFF
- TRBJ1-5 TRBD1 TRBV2 TGTGCCACCACACCGGACAGGGTCGGTCAGCCCCAGCATTTT CATTPDRVGQPQHF
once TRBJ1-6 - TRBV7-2 TGTGCCAGCAGCGATTTTACAGGCAACCCCCTCCACTTT CASSDFTGNPLHF
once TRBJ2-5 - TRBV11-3 TGTGCCAGCAGCTTAGATCTTCGGACCCAGTACTTC CASSLDLRTQYF
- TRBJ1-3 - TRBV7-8 TGTGCCAGCAGCTTAAATAGGGGCTCAGGAAACACCATATATTTT CASSLNRGSGNTIYF
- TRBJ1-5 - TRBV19 TGTGCCAGTAGTAAAGACAGCGTATATCAGCCCCAGCATTTT CASSKDSVYQPQHF
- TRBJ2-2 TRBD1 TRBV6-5 TGTGCCAGCAGTCGACAGGGCACCGGGGAGCTGTTTTTT CASSRQGTGELFF
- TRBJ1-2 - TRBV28 TGTGCCAGCAGTTTAAATTCCAGGGTCTATGGCTACACCTTC CASSLNSRVYGYTF
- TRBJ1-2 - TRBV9 TGTGCCAGCAGCGTAGAGGCGAGGGTGAACTATGGCTACACCTTC CASSVEARVNYGYTF
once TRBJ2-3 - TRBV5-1 TGCGCCAGCAGCTCCGGTTCCTGGACAGATACGCAGTATTTT CASSSGSWTDTQYF
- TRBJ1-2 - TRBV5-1 TGCGCCAGCAGCTTGGGGCAGATCTATGGCTACACCTTC CASSLGQIYGYTF
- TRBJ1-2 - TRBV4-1 TGCGCCAGCAGCCAAGATCACAAAAGGGTCTATGGCTACACCTTC CASSQDHKRVYGYTF
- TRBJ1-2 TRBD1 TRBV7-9 TGTGCCAGCAGCCTACAGGGGGCCGAGGGCTACACCTTC CASSLQGAEGYTF
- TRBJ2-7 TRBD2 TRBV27 TGTGCCAGCAGTTTGTTTTTTGCTAGCGGGTATAACAACGAGCAGTACTTC CASSLFFASGYNNEQYF
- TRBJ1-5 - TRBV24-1 TGTGCCACCAGTGACGCTCGGCAGGGCAACCGGCCCCAGCATTTT CATSDARQGNRPQHF